Included here is one T cell receptor (beta chain) sequence, with context. The data were obtained in a study of T cell changes during pregnancy in multiple sclerosis. Between the trimmed V and J ends, which lost 7 bases and 9 bases, there was a span of 13 bases. The germline CDR1 and CDR2 sequences are LNHDA and SQIVND (reference sequence). The CDR3 is 12 residues long. Produced via immunoSEQ multiplex PCR; TCRdb's table is partial and in-frame only. Seen here are 35,000 to 40,000 clones, approximately 94% observed once, and the top ten hold around 0.37%. The clonotype comes from a female donor with multiple sclerosis, enrolled in a pregnancy study. The V call is TRBV19, the J call TRBJ2-1; no reliable D call. This specimen consisted of CD4+ T cells from peripheral blood mononuclear cells, obtained in the second trimester of pregnancy. CDR3 in DNA: TGTGCCAGTATAGAAAGTTTCGGTGAGCAGTTCTTC. This codes for CASIESFGEQFF.